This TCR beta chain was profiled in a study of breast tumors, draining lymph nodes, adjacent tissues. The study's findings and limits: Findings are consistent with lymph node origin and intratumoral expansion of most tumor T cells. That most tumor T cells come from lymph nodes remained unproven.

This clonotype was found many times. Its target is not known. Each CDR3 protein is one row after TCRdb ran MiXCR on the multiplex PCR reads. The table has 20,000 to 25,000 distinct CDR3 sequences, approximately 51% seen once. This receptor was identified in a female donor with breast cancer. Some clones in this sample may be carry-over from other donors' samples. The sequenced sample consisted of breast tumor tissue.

CDR3 sequence (DNA): TGTGCCAGCAGCCATGGCGGGGGCCAGGAGACCCAGTACTTC. Protein sequence: CASSHGGGQETQYF. This rearrangement joins TRBV6-1 to TRBJ2-5; possibly TRBD2 for D (7 bases). This CDR3 has 14 amino acids. The germline V gene has CDR1 MNHNS and CDR2 SASEGT. V was cut by 6 bases and J by 5 bases, with 16 bases left in between.